This T cell receptor (beta chain) was sequenced for a study of shared clonotypes between healthy human individuals. Study-level background: Donors consisted of a couple of women and a few men between 18 and 49. Per donor, three plates held CD4 naive cells, three held CD4 memory, two held CD8 naive and one held CD8 memory.

The CDR3 is made up of 13 amino acids. CDR1 SQVTM and CDR2 ANQGSEA come from the germline V gene. V shed 3 bases and J shed 0 bases, with 8 bases lying between them. Study conclusions and caveats: It was only blood that was sampled, and tissue repertoires likely differ. Larger estimated richness was generally recorded for naive subsets relative to memory subsets.

This clone was seen a handful of times. Its matching antigen is unknown. Clones were sequenced by immunoSEQ multiplex PCR, and TCRdb holds only the in-frame ones, with some missing. This table has a few million clones, 85% to 95% appearing once. The sequence was obtained from a man between 18 and 29 years old in good health. Some clones in this sample may be carry-over from other donors' samples. The chain employs TRBV29-1 and TRBJ1-1; D might be TRBD1 (6 bases). The sequenced material came from naive CD4+ T cells from PBMCs. Subset here: CD45RA+ positively selected. The CDR3 DNA sequence: TGCAGCGTTGAGACAGGAATGAACACTGAAGCTTTCTTT. Translation: CSVETGMNTEAFF.